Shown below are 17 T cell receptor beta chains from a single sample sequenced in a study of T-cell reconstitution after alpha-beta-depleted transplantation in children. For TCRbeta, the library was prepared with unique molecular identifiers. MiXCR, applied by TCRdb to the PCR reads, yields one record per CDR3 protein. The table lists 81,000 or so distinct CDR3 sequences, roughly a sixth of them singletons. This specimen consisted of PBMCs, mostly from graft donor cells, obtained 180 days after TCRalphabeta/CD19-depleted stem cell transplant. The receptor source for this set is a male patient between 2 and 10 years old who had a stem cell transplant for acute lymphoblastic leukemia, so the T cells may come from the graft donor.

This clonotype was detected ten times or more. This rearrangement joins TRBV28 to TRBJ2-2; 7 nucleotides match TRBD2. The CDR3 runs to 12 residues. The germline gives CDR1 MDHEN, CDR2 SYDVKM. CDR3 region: CAAGIGTGELFF. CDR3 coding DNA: TGTGCAGCGGGAATCGGCACCGGGGAGCTGTTTTTT.

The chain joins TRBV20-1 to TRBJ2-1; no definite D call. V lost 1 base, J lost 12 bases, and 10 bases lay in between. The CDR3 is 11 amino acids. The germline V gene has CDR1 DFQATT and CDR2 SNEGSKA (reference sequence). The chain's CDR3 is CSARGGKGQFF. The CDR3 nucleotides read TGCAGTGCTAGAGGCGGTAAAGGGCAGTTCTTC.

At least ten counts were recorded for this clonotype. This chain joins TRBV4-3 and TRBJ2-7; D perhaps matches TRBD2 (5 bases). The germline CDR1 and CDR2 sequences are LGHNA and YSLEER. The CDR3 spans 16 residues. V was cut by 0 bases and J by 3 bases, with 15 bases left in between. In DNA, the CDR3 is TGCGCCAGCAGCCAAGATCCGAGGGCAGCCGTCTACGAGCAGTACTTC. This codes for CASSQDPRAAVYEQYF.

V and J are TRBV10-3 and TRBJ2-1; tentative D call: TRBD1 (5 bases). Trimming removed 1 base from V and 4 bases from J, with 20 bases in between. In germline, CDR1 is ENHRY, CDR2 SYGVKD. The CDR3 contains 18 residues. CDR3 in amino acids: CAISELWPGKKGYNEQFF. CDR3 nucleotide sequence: TGTGCCATCAGTGAGTTGTGGCCAGGGAAAAAGGGATACAATGAGCAGTTCTTC.

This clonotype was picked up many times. In DNA, the CDR3 is TGTGCCAGCAGCCAAGATCGACAGGGCAATGAGCAGTTCTTC. It codes for CASSQDRQGNEQFF. The gene calls are TRBV4-2 and TRBJ2-1; 7 nucleotides agree with TRBD1. In germline, CDR1 is LGHNA, CDR2 YNFKEQ. The CDR3 consists of 14 residues. Trimming took 0 bases from V and 6 from J; bases not matched to a gene: 2.

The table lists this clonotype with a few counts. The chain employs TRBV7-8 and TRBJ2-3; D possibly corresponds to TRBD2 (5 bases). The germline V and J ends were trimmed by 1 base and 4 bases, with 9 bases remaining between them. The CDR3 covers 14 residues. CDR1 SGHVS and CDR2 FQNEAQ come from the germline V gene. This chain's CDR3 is CASSLGQAADTQYF. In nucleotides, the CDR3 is TGTGCCAGCAGCTTAGGACAAGCGGCAGATACGCAGTATTTT.

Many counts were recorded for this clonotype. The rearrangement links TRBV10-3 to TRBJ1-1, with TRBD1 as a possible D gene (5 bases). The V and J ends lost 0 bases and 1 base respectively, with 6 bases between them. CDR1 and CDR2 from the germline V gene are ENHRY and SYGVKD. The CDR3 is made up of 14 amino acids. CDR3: CAISESTENTEAFF. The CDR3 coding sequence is TGTGCCATCAGTGAGTCGACAGAGAACACTGAAGCTTTCTTT.

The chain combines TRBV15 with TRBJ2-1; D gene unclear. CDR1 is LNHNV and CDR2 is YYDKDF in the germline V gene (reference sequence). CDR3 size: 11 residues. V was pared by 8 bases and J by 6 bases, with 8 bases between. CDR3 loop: CATALGNEQFF. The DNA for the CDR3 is TGTGCCACCGCCCTGGGCAATGAGCAGTTCTTC.

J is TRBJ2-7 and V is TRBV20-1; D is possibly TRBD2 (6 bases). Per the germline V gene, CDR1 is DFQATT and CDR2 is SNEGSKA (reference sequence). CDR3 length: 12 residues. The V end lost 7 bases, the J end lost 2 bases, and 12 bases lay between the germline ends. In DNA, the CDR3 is TGCAGTGTATGGGGGGTCGCCTACGAGCAGTACTTC. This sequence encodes CSVWGVAYEQYF.

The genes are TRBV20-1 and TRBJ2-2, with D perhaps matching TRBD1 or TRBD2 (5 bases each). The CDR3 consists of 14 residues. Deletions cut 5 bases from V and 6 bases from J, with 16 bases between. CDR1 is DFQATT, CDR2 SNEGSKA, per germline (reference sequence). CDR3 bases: TGCAGTGCTTACCGGGCCATGGGACCCGGGGAGCTGTTTTTT. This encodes CSAYRAMGPGELFF.

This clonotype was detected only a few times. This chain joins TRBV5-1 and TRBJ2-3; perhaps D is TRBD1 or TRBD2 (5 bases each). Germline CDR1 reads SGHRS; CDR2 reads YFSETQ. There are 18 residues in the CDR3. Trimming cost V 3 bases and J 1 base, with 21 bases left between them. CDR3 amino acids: CASSSGHGLGGRTDTQYF. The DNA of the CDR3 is TGCGCCAGCAGCTCGGGGCACGGCTTAGGCGGGCGCACAGATACGCAGTATTTT. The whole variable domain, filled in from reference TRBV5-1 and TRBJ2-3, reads KAGVTQTPRYLIKTRGQQVTLSCSPISGHRSVSWYQQTPGQGLQFLFEYFSETQRNKGNFPGRFSGRQFSNSRSEMNVSTLELGDSALYLCASSSGHGLGGRTDTQYFGPGTRLTVL.

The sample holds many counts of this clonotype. The CDR3 bases are TGCGCCAGCAGCTTGGAGGGTCAGGACAAAAACATTCAGTACTTC. It encodes CASSLEGQDKNIQYF. V is TRBV5-1 and J is TRBJ2-4, with D unclear. V was trimmed by 0 bases and J by 3 bases, leaving 10 bases between them. Looked up from germline, CDR1 is SGHRS and CDR2 is YFSETQ. The CDR3 extends over 15 amino acids.

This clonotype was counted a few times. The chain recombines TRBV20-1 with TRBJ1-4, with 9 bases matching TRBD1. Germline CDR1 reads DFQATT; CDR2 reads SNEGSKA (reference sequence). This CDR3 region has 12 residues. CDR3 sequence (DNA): TGCGGGGGGCCACAGGGGGCCGAAAAACTGTTTTTT. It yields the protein CGGPQGAEKLFF.

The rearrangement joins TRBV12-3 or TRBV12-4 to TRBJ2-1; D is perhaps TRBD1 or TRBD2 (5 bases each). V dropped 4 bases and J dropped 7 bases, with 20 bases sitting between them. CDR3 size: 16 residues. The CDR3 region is CASSSIGTGRGNEQFF. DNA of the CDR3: TGTGCCAGCAGTTCTATAGGGACCGGCCGCGGTAATGAGCAGTTCTTC.

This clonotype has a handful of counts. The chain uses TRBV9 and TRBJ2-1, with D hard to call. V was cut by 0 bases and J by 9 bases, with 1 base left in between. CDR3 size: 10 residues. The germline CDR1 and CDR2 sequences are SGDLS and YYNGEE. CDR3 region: CASSVGEQFF. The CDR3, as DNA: TGTGCCAGCAGCGTAGGTGAGCAGTTCTTC.

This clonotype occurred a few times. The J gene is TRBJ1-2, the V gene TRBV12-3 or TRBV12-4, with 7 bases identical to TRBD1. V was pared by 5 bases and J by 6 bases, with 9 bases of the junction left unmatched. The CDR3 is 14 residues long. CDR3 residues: CASSPRQGLDGYTF. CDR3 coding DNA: TGTGCCAGCAGTCCTCGACAGGGACTGGATGGCTACACCTTC.

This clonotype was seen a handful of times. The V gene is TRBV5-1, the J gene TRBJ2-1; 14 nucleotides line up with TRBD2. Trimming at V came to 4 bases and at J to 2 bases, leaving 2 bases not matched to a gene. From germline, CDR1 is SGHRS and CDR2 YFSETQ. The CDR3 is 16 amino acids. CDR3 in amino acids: CASSRTSGGPYNEQFF. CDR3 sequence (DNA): TGCGCCAGCAGCCGGACTAGCGGGGGGCCCTACAATGAGCAGTTCTTC.